A single sample is the source of the 32 T cell receptor beta chains below, sequenced in a study of T cell repertoires in cytomegalovirus infection. TCRdb re-called the reads with MiXCR, one entry per CDR3 protein. The sample holds some 600,000 distinct CDR3 sequences, less than 25% seen once. Sequencing used CD8+ T cells from PBMCs. All receptors derive from a human donor in good health (CMV status not recorded). Some clones in this sample may be carry-over from other donors' samples.

Comment on this clonotype: Just one base apart from a much larger clone, this may be a read error. V gene TRBV28 combines with J gene TRBJ1-6; D is undetermined. Deletions cut 3 bases from V and 6 bases from J, with 18 bases between. CDR1 and CDR2 (germline): MDHEN, SYDVKM. The CDR3 length is 17 residues. This CDR3 is CASSFGLSVPVNSPLHF. DNA of the CDR3: TGTGCCAGCAGTTTCGGGTTATCAGTCCCGGTTAATTCACCCCTCCACTTT.

This clonotype has at least ten counts. The chain joins TRBV7-9 to TRBJ1-1; D is ambiguous. Germline CDR1 SEHNR, CDR2 FQNEAQ (reference sequence). The V end was cut by 5 bases, the J end by 2 bases, with 6 bases between. The CDR3 totals 12 residues. The CDR3 DNA follows: TGTGCCAGCAGCCTCCACAACACTGAAGCTTTCTTT. Translated: CASSLHNTEAFF. The variable domain in full, with the rest retrieved from reference TRBV7-9 and TRBJ1-1, is DTGVSQNPRHKITKRGQNVTFRCDPISEHNRLYWYRQTLGQGPEFLTYFQNEAQLEKSRLLSDRFSAERPKGSFSTLEIQRTEQGDSAMYLCASSLHNTEAFFGQGTRLTVV.

This clonotype occurred a few times. The chain has TRBV4-1 and TRBJ2-5; D might be TRBD1 (5 bases). The V gene's germline CDR1 is MGHRA and CDR2 YSYEKL. V shed 1 base and J shed 5 bases, with 14 bases lying between them. The CDR3 is 15 residues long. This CDR3 reads CASSQGVGAGETQYF. In nucleotides, the CDR3 is TGCGCCAGCAGCCAAGGGGTAGGGGCCGGGGAGACCCAGTACTTC.

CDR3 sequence: CAIRRGTEANYGYTF. In DNA form, the CDR3 reads TGTGCCATCAGGAGGGGGACAGAAGCTAACTATGGCTACACCTTC. The chain has TRBV10-3 and TRBJ1-2, with 7 nucleotides matching TRBD1. There are 15 residues in the CDR3. Germline CDR1 and CDR2: ENHRY and SYGVKD. Germline trimming cut 6 bases from V and 0 bases from J; bases unmatched to any gene: 7.

This rearrangement joins TRBV7-9 to TRBJ2-3; D gene unclear. This CDR3 region has 13 residues. CDR1 SEHNR and CDR2 FQNEAQ come from the germline V gene (reference sequence). The germline V and J ends were trimmed by 0 bases and 5 bases, with 6 bases remaining between them. CDR3 loop: CASSLALRDTQYF. The DNA for the CDR3 is TGTGCCAGCAGCTTAGCGCTGAGAGATACGCAGTATTTT.

This clonotype has just a few counts. The chain has TRBV7-2 and TRBJ2-7; tentative D call: TRBD1 (6 bases). Germline V gene sequence: CDR1 SGHTA, CDR2 FQGNSA. V was cut by 4 bases and J by 2 bases, with 9 bases left in between. The length of the CDR3 is 13 residues. The CDR3 coding sequence is TGTGCCAGCAGCTACAGGGTTCCCTACGAGCAGTACGTC. Its translation is CASSYRVPYEQYV.

Details on this clonotype: A much bigger clone sits one base away, suggesting this may be a read error. The CDR3 is CASSLVAVTYEQYF. The CDR3 nucleotides read TGTGCCAGCAGCTTAGTGGCAGTGACCTACGAGCAGTACTTC. This rearrangement joins TRBV7-2 to TRBJ2-7; D is uncertain. The V end lost 1 base, the J end lost 2 bases, and 9 bases lay between the germline ends. The CDR3 is made up of 14 amino acids. Germline V gene lookup returns CDR1 SGHTA and CDR2 FQGNSA.

In this sample, this clonotype turned up many times. V is TRBV7-6 and J is TRBJ2-1; TRBD2 matches at 8 bases. CDR1 is SGHVS, CDR2 FNYEAQ, per germline. CDR3 length: 13 residues. Unmatched junction bases numbered 7, after V lost 5 bases and J lost 10 bases. CDR3 bases: TGTGCCAGCAGCGCCGGGGGGGCGGAGGAGCAGTTCTTC. The encoded protein is CASSAGGAEEQFF. The complete variable domain, with remaining parts taken from reference TRBV7-6 and TRBJ2-1, reads GAGVSQSPRYKVTKRGQDVALRCDPISGHVSLYWYRQALGQGPEFLTYFNYEAQQDKSGLPNDRFSAERPEGSISTLTIQRTEQRDSAMYRCASSAGGAEEQFFGPGTRLTVL.

This clonotype has just a few counts. The V call is TRBV4-2, the J call TRBJ2-5, with D uncertain. Between the trimmed V and J ends, which lost 0 bases and 2 bases, there was a span of 13 bases. The CDR3 has 16 residues. CDR1 and CDR2 from the germline V gene are LGHNA and YNFKEQ. The CDR3 region is CASSQDMALLQETQYF. CDR3 nucleotides: TGTGCCAGCAGCCAAGATATGGCCCTACTTCAAGAGACCCAGTACTTC.

The chain carries TRBV20-1 and TRBJ2-1; TRBD2 aligns across 12 bases. V lost 6 bases and J lost 4; bases outside the gene matches: 13. The germline CDR1 and CDR2 sequences are DFQATT and SNEGSKA (reference sequence). The CDR3 is 17 residues long. DNA for the CDR3: TGCAGTGCCGCGGGGCTAGCGGGGGGGAGACCTTACAATGAGCAGTTCTTC. The encoded protein is CSAAGLAGGRPYNEQFF.

In this sample, this clonotype turned up many times. The chain employs TRBV12-3 or TRBV12-4 and TRBJ2-2, with unresolved D. This CDR3 contains 15 residues. V was trimmed by 4 bases and J by 2 bases, leaving 11 bases between them. CDR3 DNA: TGTGCCAGCAGTTCACCATCCTATAACACCGGGGAGCTGTTTTTT. Its protein is CASSSPSYNTGELFF.

This chain connects TRBV14 to TRBJ2-3; 13 bases line up with TRBD2. The length of the CDR3 is 20 residues. The junction had 11 bases not matched to a gene; V was cut back by 2 bases and J by 0 bases. From germline, CDR1 is SGHDN and CDR2 FVKESK. The CDR3 DNA reads as TGTGCCAGCAGCCAACCCACAGGACTAGCGGGGGCCCTTAGCACAGATACGCAGTATTTT. Its protein product is CASSQPTGLAGALSTDTQYF.

The table lists this clonotype with many counts. This rearrangement joins TRBV7-2 to TRBJ1-2; no definite D call. V dropped 2 bases and J dropped 4 bases, with 8 bases sitting between them. Germline V gene lookup returns CDR1 SGHTA and CDR2 FQGNSA. This CDR3 contains 13 residues. The CDR3 loop is CASSLLGGYGYTF. For the CDR3, the DNA is TGTGCCAGCAGCTTATTAGGTGGCTATGGCTACACCTTC.

This clonotype was detected many times. J is TRBJ2-2 and V is TRBV6-5, with 10 bases that match TRBD2. There are 17 residues in the CDR3. CDR1 and CDR2 (germline): MNHEY, SVGAGI. After removal of 0 bases from V and 6 bases from J, the junction contained 7 bases not matched to a gene. The CDR3 DNA sequence: TGTGCCAGCAGTTACTCCGGTCTAGCGGGGGAGCCCGGGGAGCTGTTTTTT. It encodes CASSYSGLAGEPGELFF.

In its sample, this clonotype was seen once. The chain couples TRBV4-3 to TRBJ2-2, with D tentatively TRBD1 (6 bases). CDR3 length: 16 amino acids. Trimming cost V 4 bases and J 2 bases, with 14 bases left between them. Germline V lookup: CDR1 LGHNA, CDR2 YSLEER. This chain's CDR3 is CASSPVDRLNTGELFF. DNA for the CDR3: TGCGCCAGCAGCCCCGTCGACAGGCTAAACACCGGGGAGCTGTTTTTT.

V and J are TRBV28 and TRBJ2-3; 12 bases agree with TRBD1. CDR3 length: 20 residues. The J segment lost 1 base and the V segment lost 2 bases, leaving 13 bases of the junction unmatched. The germline V gene has CDR1 MDHEN and CDR2 SYDVKM. The DNA of the CDR3 is TGTGCCAGCAGTTTACCCGATCCGGGACAGGGGGCCCCGCGCACAGATACGCAGTATTTT. This translates into CASSLPDPGQGAPRTDTQYF.

The chain employs TRBV13 and TRBJ2-3; 10 positions agree with TRBD2. CDR1 is PRHDT and CDR2 is FYEKMQ in the germline V gene (reference sequence). Losses at the gene ends were 5 bases for V and 4 bases for J; bases not matched to a gene: 9. The CDR3 is 16 amino acids. The CDR3 spells CASSPSGGALADTQYF. The DNA for the CDR3 is TGTGCCAGCAGCCCCAGCGGGGGGGCCCTGGCAGATACGCAGTATTTT.

At least ten counts were recorded for this clonotype. V gene TRBV7-3 combines with J gene TRBJ2-3; TRBD1 or TRBD2 may be the D gene (5 bases each). Trimming removed 3 bases at V and 6 bases at J, with 13 bases between. CDR1 and CDR2 from the germline V gene are SGHTA and FQGTGA. The CDR3 contains 14 residues. CDR3 DNA sequence: TGTGCCAGCAGCTTCACGGGGCCCCCCGATACGCAGTATTTT. Translated, it gives CASSFTGPPDTQYF.

The table lists this clonotype with many counts. The chain combines TRBV7-2 with TRBJ2-1, with D possibly being TRBD1 (6 bases). The CDR3 contains 15 residues. The germline V and J ends were trimmed by 4 bases and 4 bases, with 14 bases remaining between them. The germline V gene encodes CDR1 SGHTA and CDR2 FQGNSA. CDR3 sequence reads: CASSSRQERYNEQFF. DNA for the CDR3: TGTGCCAGCAGCTCCCGACAGGAACGATACAATGAGCAGTTCTTC.

The chain has TRBV29-1 and TRBJ2-1; D unclear. The length of the CDR3 is 12 residues. V lost 7 bases and J lost 1, with 8 bases in between. CDR1 is SQVTM and CDR2 is ANQGSEA in the germline V gene. The chain's CDR3 is CSGESSYNEQFF. As DNA, the CDR3 is TGCAGCGGGGAAAGTTCCTACAATGAGCAGTTCTTC.

Ten or more counts support this clonotype. This chain uses TRBV28 with TRBJ2-5; D remains unclear. This CDR3 is built from 16 residues. V lost 5 bases, J lost 2 bases, and 18 bases lay in between. CDR1 and CDR2 from the germline V gene are MDHEN and SYDVKM. The CDR3 spells CASSPLDPSPQETQYF. In DNA form, the CDR3 reads TGTGCCAGCAGTCCGTTGGACCCCTCTCCGCAAGAGACCCAGTACTTC.

A few counts support this clonotype. V is TRBV6-2 or TRBV6-3 and J is TRBJ2-5, with 11 positions matching TRBD1. This CDR3 has 15 amino acids. Germline V lookup: CDR1 MNHEY, CDR2 SVGEGT. Trimming took 5 bases from V and 5 from J; bases not matched to a gene: 7. This CDR3 is CASSPRTGGRETQYF. CDR3 coding DNA: TGTGCCAGCAGTCCACGGACAGGGGGCCGGGAGACCCAGTACTTC.

The DNA of the CDR3 is TGTGCCAGCAGTCCCCCGACTAGCTCACGTCGGGCAGATACGCAGTATTTT. Amino acid sequence: CASSPPTSSRRADTQYF. The chain recombines TRBV25-1 with TRBJ2-3, with TRBD2 identical over 7 bases. The CDR3 covers 17 residues. After removal of 5 bases from V and 4 bases from J, the junction contained 15 bases not matched to a gene. Germline CDR1 reads MGHDK; CDR2 reads SYGVNS.

The V and J genes are TRBV5-6 and TRBJ1-5, with D maybe TRBD1 (5 bases). The CDR3 spans 15 residues. Germline assignment: CDR1 SGHDT and CDR2 YYEEEE. The V end lost 1 base, the J end lost 5 bases, and 13 bases lay between the germline ends. CDR3 residues: CASSLRGEGYQPQHF. The CDR3 DNA is TGTGCCAGCAGCTTGCGGGGCGAGGGATATCAGCCCCAGCATTTT.

This clonotype was detected a few times. The V and J genes are TRBV19 and TRBJ1-6, with no clear D. Trimming removed 0 bases from V and 5 bases from J, with 8 bases in between. Germline lookup yields CDR1 LNHDA and CDR2 SQIVND (reference sequence). The CDR3 is made up of 15 amino acids. CDR3 protein: CASSIDLRNNSPLHF. The CDR3 DNA is TGTGCCAGTAGTATAGATCTACGGAATAATTCACCCCTCCACTTT.

The V gene is TRBV28, the J gene TRBJ1-2; 7 positions agree with TRBD1. In germline, CDR1 is MDHEN, CDR2 SYDVKM. V lost 0 bases and J lost 6; bases outside the gene matches: 10. This CDR3 is 16 amino acids long. CDR3 amino acids: CASSLWPGLQGNGYTF. CDR3 bases: TGTGCCAGCAGTTTATGGCCGGGGCTACAGGGGAATGGCTACACCTTC.

The chain uses TRBV5-1 and TRBJ2-7; D unclear. The germline V and J ends were trimmed by 1 base and 0 bases, with 11 bases remaining between them. The germline V gene encodes CDR1 SGHRS and CDR2 YFSETQ. This CDR3 is built from 15 residues. CDR3 in amino acids: CASSLKAGNSYEQYV. The CDR3 coding sequence is TGCGCCAGCAGCTTGAAGGCAGGTAACTCCTACGAGCAGTACGTC.

The chain uses TRBV5-1 and TRBJ2-1; D ambiguous. Trimming stripped 2 bases from V and 9 bases from J, with 6 bases between. The CDR3 contains 11 residues. The germline gives CDR1 SGHRS, CDR2 YFSETQ. CDR3 residues: CASSFIGEQFF. The CDR3 region has the DNA TGCGCCAGCAGCTTTATTGGTGAGCAGTTCTTC.

V usage is TRBV11-2 and J usage is TRBJ1-2; D possibly corresponds to TRBD1 (5 bases). This CDR3 comprises 13 residues. The V gene's germline CDR1 is SGHAT and CDR2 FQNNGV. V was cut by 7 bases and J by 6 bases, with 15 bases left in between. CDR3 bases: TGTGCCAGCAACCACCCAGGACAAAATGGCTACACCTTC. This translates into CASNHPGQNGYTF.

This clonotype has only a few counts. The V call is TRBV20-1, the J call TRBJ2-3; D gene unclear. Trimming shortened V by 0 bases and J by 6 bases, and 22 bases separated the two germline ends. The CDR3 has 17 residues. CDR1 and CDR2 from the germline V gene are DFQATT and SNEGSKA (reference sequence). The CDR3 reads CSARDIAPDPLLDTQYF. DNA for the CDR3: TGCAGTGCTAGAGATATCGCCCCGGACCCCCTCTTGGATACGCAGTATTTT.

This chain connects TRBV27 to TRBJ2-2; TRBD1 aligns across 7 bases. The germline V gene encodes CDR1 MNHEY and CDR2 SMNVEV (reference sequence). The junction had 6 bases not matched to a gene; V was cut back by 3 bases and J by 5 bases. The CDR3 contains 15 residues. CDR3: CASSFEGARTGELFF. The CDR3 DNA sequence: TGTGCCAGCAGTTTCGAGGGGGCTAGAACCGGGGAGCTGTTTTTT.

This sequence joins TRBV20-1 and TRBJ2-4; 8 nucleotides line up with TRBD2. The CDR3 contains 15 residues. With 5 bases clipped from V and 3 bases from J, the junction kept 9 bases outside the gene matches. Germline assignment: CDR1 DFQATT and CDR2 SNEGSKA (reference sequence). The CDR3 reads CSAFQGGLGKNIQYF. In DNA form, the CDR3 reads TGCAGTGCTTTCCAAGGGGGACTAGGCAAAAACATTCAGTACTTC.